Listed here are 18 T cell receptor beta chains from one sample, sequenced in a study of blood T cell repertoires in COVID-19. TCRdb keeps only in-frame clones here, not all; method: immunoSEQ multiplex PCR. The sample has about 280,000 clones; approximately 88% are singletons. Sequences were obtained from peripheral blood. The source of these receptors is a woman aged 40 to 55 who had recovered from COVID-19.

A few counts support this clone. The V gene is TRBV10-1, the J gene TRBJ2-3; 10 bases are shared with TRBD2. CDR3 length: 17 amino acids. With 0 bases clipped from V and 4 bases from J, the junction kept 7 bases outside the gene matches. CDR1 and CDR2 from the germline V gene are WNHNN and SYGVQD (reference sequence). Here the CDR3 reads CASSESTSGRGPDTQYF. The CDR3 DNA is TGCGCCAGCAGTGAGTCGACAAGCGGGAGGGGGCCAGATACGCAGTATTTT.

This sequence joins TRBV7-9 and TRBJ2-5; D is unresolved. Germline V CDR1 and CDR2: SEHNR, FQNEAQ (reference sequence). V shed 11 bases and J shed 1 base, with 14 bases lying between them. The CDR3 covers 13 residues. CDR3 nucleotides: TGTGCCTGCGAGAAACAGCTCCAAGAGACCCAGTACTTC. This translates into CACEKQLQETQYF.

The V call is TRBV7-9, the J call TRBJ2-1; 10 nucleotides align to TRBD2. V lost 5 bases, J lost 2 bases, and 18 bases stayed unmatched. Germline V gives CDR1 SEHNR, CDR2 FQNEAQ (reference sequence). The CDR3 totals 20 residues. The CDR3 sequence is CASSTPAGPLAGVTYNEQFF. CDR3 nucleotides: TGTGCCAGCAGCACACCCGCAGGCCCCCTAGCGGGAGTGACCTACAATGAGCAGTTCTTC.

The V and J genes are TRBV9 and TRBJ2-1; 7 nucleotides match TRBD1. This CDR3 contains 16 residues. Germline V lookup: CDR1 SGDLS, CDR2 YYNGEE. Trimming removed 0 bases from V and 6 bases from J; junction bases left unmatched: 9. The chain's CDR3 is CASSVGFEGQVNEQFF. The CDR3, as DNA: TGTGCCAGCAGCGTAGGGTTCGAAGGACAGGTCAATGAGCAGTTCTTC. The whole variable domain, filled in from reference TRBV9 and TRBJ2-1, reads DSGVTQTPKHLITATGQRVTLRCSPRSGDLSVYWYQQSLDQGLQFLIQYYNGEERAKGNILERFSAQQFPDLHSELNLSSLELGDSALYFCASSVGFEGQVNEQFFGPGTRLTVL.

The chain has TRBV11-3 and TRBJ2-2; D is unclear. Trimming cost V 6 bases and J 6 bases, with 11 bases left between them. The germline V gene encodes CDR1 SGHNT and CDR2 YENEEA. The CDR3 is 13 amino acids. CDR3 sequence: CASSSLMSGELFF. The CDR3, as DNA: TGTGCCAGCAGTTCGTTAATGTCCGGGGAGCTGTTTTTT.

This clone was recorded only once. One junction end disagrees with the germline gene, perhaps due to a read error. The chain is built from TRBV5-1 and TRBJ2-7; tentative D call: TRBD1 (6 bases). The V gene's germline CDR1 is SGHRS and CDR2 YFSETQ. This CDR3 region has 15 residues. In DNA form, the CDR3 reads TGCGCCAGCAGCCCCCAACAGGGAACCTCCCACGAGCAGTACTTC. This gives the protein CASSPQQGTSHEQYF.

The chain links TRBV5-1 to TRBJ2-5, with 9 bases lining up with TRBD1. The J segment lost 4 bases and the V segment lost 10 bases, leaving 14 bases of the junction unmatched. Germline loops: CDR1 SGHRS, CDR2 YFSETQ. CDR3 size: 15 residues. CDR3 sequence reads: CAGRQGESIVETQYF. The DNA of the CDR3 is TGCGCCGGAAGACAGGGGGAGTCGATTGTAGAGACCCAGTACTTC. The whole variable domain, filled in from reference TRBV5-1 and TRBJ2-5, reads KAGVTQTPRYLIKTRGQQVTLSCSPISGHRSVSWYQQTPGQGLQFLFEYFSETQRNKGNFPGRFSGRQFSNSRSEMNVSTLELGDSALYLCAGRQGESIVETQYFGPGTRLLVL.

The sample holds one count of this clone. The chain is built from TRBV15 and TRBJ2-7, with 7 bases that match TRBD1. The CDR3 sequence is 17 residues long. Looked up from germline, CDR1 is LNHNV and CDR2 is YYDKDF (reference sequence). V trimming: 0 bases; J trimming: 4 bases; junction bases outside the gene matches: 12. The CDR3 DNA follows: TGTGCCACCAGCAGAGACAATCGCTGGGACAGATCATACGAGCAGTACTTC. It encodes CATSRDNRWDRSYEQYF.

The chain has TRBV19 and TRBJ1-2; TRBD1 agrees at 9 bases. The germline gives CDR1 LNHDA, CDR2 SQIVND (reference sequence). The V segment lost 7 bases and the J segment 7 bases; nucleotides outside the gene matches: 7. This CDR3 spans 13 amino acids. The DNA for the CDR3 is TGTGCCAGTACGGGACAGGGCACCTTTGGCTACACCTTC. Amino acid sequence: CASTGQGTFGYTF.

The chain is built from TRBV28 and TRBJ1-4, with 10 bases aligning to TRBD1. V lost 2 bases to trimming and J lost 5 bases; unmatched junction nucleotides: 2. The CDR3 totals 15 residues. Germline V lookup: CDR1 MDHEN, CDR2 SYDVKM. The CDR3 sequence: CASSLPGQGNEKLFF. As DNA, the CDR3 is TGTGCCAGCAGTTTACCGGGACAGGGGAATGAAAAACTGTTTTTT.

As to this clone: Other DNA sequences from this sample encode an identical CDR3 as well. The CDR3 region is CASSQVVNTEAFF. The CDR3 DNA follows: TGTGCCAGCAGCCAAGTCGTGAACACTGAAGCTTTCTTT. The chain combines TRBV3-1 (or the pseudogene TRBV3-2) with TRBJ1-1; D not resolved. The CDR3 has 13 residues. CDR1 is LGHDT and CDR2 is YNNKEL in the germline V gene (reference sequence). V dropped 1 base and J dropped 0 bases, with 3 bases sitting between them.

The chain employs TRBV9 and TRBJ2-1, with TRBD2 matching 15 bases. V trimming: 3 bases; J trimming: 9 bases; junction bases outside the gene matches: 19. This CDR3 has 20 amino acids. From germline, CDR1 is SGDLS and CDR2 YYNGEE. DNA of the CDR3: TGTGCCAGCAGCGATCCCTCTGGACTAGCGGGAGGGCTAGGCGAAAGTGAGCAGTTCTTC. This gives the protein CASSDPSGLAGGLGESEQFF. The whole variable domain, remainder taken from reference TRBV9 and TRBJ2-1, is DSGVTQTPKHLITATGQRVTLRCSPRSGDLSVYWYQQSLDQGLQFLIQYYNGEERAKGNILERFSAQQFPDLHSELNLSSLELGDSALYFCASSDPSGLAGGLGESEQFFGPGTRLTVL.

The chain uses TRBV5-4 and TRBJ1-4; D is perhaps TRBD1 (5 bases). This CDR3 is 15 amino acids long. The ends were cut back, 4 bases at V and 3 bases at J, with 13 bases in the middle. Germline CDR1 and CDR2: SGHNT and YYREEE (reference sequence). The CDR3 DNA is TGTGCCAGCAGCGGGGGACTCTACCCTAATGAAAAACTGTTTTTT. Amino acids: CASSGGLYPNEKLFF.

This clone was observed a handful of times. J is TRBJ1-1 and V is TRBV6-5; D not certain. Germline assignment: CDR1 MNHEY and CDR2 SVGAGI. Trimming shortened V by 0 bases and J by 4 bases, and 6 bases separated the two germline ends. This CDR3 has 13 amino acids. Here the CDR3 DNA reads TGTGCCAGCAGTTACTCTGGCTCCACTGAAGCTTTCTTT. Residues: CASSYSGSTEAFF.

The rearrangement links TRBV4-2 to TRBJ2-1, with D possibly TRBD2 on 6 matching bases. Trimming cost V 0 bases and J 6 bases, with 12 bases left between them. Germline V gene data show CDR1 as LGHNA and CDR2 as YNFKEQ. CDR3 size: 15 residues. The CDR3 loop reads CASSQDLGGSNEQFF. CDR3 nucleotides: TGTGCCAGCAGCCAAGATCTGGGAGGCAGCAATGAGCAGTTCTTC.

The V gene is TRBV19, the J gene TRBJ1-5; the match to TRBD1 covers 9 bases. Unmatched junction bases numbered 4, after V lost 3 bases and J lost 4 bases. Germline V gene data show CDR1 as LNHDA and CDR2 as SQIVND (reference sequence). This CDR3 has 15 residues. In DNA form, the CDR3 reads TGTGCCAGTAGTATGTGGGGACAGGGTAATCAGCCCCAGCATTTT. This sequence encodes CASSMWGQGNQPQHF.

The rearrangement joins TRBV7-2 to TRBJ2-3; TRBD2 matches 10 bases. Germline CDR1 reads SGHTA; CDR2 reads FQGNSA. This CDR3 has 16 amino acids. Trimming took 4 bases from V and 1 from J; bases not matched to a gene: 5. CDR3 residues: CASSYAGTSGTDTQYF. The CDR3 nucleotides are TGTGCCAGCAGCTACGCCGGGACTAGCGGCACAGATACGCAGTATTTT.

This clone was recorded only once. The V and J genes are TRBV6-1 and TRBJ2-1; D perhaps matches TRBD2 (5 bases). In germline, CDR1 is MNHNS, CDR2 SASEGT. This CDR3 spans 15 amino acids. V was cut by 1 base and J by 6 bases, with 13 bases left in between. CDR3 in amino acids: CASSEEDFGPNEQFF. As DNA, the CDR3 is TGTGCCAGCAGTGAAGAGGACTTCGGACCCAATGAGCAGTTCTTC.